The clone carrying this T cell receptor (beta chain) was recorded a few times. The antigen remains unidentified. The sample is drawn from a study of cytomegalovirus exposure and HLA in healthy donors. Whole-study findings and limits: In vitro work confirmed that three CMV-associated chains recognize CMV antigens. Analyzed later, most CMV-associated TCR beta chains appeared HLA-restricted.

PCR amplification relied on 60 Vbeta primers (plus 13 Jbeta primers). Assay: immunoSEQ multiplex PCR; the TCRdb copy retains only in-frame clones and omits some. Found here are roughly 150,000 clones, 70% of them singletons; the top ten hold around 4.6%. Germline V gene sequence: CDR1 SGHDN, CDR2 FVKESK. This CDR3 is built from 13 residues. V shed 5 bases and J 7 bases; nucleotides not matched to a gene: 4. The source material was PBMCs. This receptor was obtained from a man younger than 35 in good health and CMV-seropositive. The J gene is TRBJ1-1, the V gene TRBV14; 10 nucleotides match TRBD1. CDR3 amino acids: CASSWDRGGEAFF. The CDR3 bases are TGTGCCAGCAGCTGGGACAGGGGAGGTGAAGCTTTCTTT.